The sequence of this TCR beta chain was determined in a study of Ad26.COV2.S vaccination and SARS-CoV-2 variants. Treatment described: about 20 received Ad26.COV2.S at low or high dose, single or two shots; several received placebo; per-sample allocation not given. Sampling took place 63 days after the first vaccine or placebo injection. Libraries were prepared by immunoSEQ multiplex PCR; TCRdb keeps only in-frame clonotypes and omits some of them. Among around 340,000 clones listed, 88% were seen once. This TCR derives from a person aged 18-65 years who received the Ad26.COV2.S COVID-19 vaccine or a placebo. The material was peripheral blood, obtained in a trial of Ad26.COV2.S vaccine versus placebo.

The CDR3 DNA follows: TGTGCCAGCAGCTTAGTTCAGGGCGAGTACAATGAGCAGTTCTTC. This codes for CASSLVQGEYNEQFF. The V call is TRBV7-2, the J call TRBJ2-1; possibly TRBD1 for D (5 bases). The CDR3 loop spans 15 amino acids. The V gene's germline CDR1 is SGHTA and CDR2 FQGNSA. Trimming cost V 1 base and J 4 bases, with 11 bases left between them.